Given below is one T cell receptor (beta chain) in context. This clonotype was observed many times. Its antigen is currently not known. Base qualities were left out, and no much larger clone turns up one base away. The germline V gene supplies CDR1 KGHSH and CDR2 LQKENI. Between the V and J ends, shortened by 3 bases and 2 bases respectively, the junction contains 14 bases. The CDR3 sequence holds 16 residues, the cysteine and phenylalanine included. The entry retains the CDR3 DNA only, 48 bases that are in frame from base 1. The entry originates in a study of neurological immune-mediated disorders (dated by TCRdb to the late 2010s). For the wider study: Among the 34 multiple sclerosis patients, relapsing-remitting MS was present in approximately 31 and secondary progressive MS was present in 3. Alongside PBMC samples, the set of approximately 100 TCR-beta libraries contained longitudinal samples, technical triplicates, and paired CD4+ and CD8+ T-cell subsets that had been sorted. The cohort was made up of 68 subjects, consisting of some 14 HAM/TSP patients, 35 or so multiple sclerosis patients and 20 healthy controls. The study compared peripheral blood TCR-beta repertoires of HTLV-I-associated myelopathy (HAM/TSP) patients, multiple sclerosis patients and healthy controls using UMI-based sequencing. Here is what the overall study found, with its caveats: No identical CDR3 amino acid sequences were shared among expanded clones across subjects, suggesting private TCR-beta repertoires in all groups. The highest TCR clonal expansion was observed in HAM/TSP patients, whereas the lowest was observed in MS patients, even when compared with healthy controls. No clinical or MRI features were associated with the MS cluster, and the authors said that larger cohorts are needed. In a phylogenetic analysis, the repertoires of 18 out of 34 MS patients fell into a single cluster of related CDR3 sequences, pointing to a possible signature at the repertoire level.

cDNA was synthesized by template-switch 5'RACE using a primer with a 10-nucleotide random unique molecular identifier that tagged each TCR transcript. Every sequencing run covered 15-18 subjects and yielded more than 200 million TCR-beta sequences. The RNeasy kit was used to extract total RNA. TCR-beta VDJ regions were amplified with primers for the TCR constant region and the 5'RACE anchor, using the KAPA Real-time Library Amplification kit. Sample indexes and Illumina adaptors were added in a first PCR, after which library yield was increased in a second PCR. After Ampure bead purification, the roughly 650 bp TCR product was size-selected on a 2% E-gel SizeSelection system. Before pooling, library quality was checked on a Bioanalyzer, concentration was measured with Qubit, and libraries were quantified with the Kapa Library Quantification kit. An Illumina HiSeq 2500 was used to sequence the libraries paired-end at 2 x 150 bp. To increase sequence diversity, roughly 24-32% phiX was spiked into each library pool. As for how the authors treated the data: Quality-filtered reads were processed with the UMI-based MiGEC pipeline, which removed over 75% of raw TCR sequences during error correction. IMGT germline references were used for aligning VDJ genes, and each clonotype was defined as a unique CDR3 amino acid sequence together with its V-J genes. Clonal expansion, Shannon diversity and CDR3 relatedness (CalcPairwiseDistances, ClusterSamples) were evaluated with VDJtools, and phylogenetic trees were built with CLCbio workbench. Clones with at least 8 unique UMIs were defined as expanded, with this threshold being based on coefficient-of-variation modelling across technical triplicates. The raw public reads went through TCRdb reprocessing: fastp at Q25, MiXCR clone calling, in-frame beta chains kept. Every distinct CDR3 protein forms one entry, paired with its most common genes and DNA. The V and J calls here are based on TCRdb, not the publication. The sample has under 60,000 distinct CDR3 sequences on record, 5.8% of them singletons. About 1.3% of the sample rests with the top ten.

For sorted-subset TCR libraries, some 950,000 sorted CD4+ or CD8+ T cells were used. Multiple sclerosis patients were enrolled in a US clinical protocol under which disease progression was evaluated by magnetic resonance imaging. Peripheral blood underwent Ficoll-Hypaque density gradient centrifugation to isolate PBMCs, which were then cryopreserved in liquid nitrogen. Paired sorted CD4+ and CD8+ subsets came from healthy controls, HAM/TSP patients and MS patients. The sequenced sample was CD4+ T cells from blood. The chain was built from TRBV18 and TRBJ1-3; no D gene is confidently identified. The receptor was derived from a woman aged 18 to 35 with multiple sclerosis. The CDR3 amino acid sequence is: CASSPQPNRPGNTIYF. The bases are TGTGCCAGCTCACCTCAGCCGAACCGCCCTGGAAACACCATATATTTT. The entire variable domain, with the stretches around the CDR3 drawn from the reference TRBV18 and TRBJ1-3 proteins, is NAGVMQNPRHLVRRRGQEARLRCSPMKGHSHVYWYRQLPEEGLKFMVYLQKENIIDESGMPKERFSAEFPKEGPSILRIQQVVRGDSAAYFCASSPQPNRPGNTIYFGEGSWLTVV.